Listed below are T cell receptor beta chains from one sample, sequenced in a study of radiation and T cells in renal cell carcinoma. Generated by immunoSEQ multiplex PCR, the TCRdb table keeps only in-frame clones and is missing some. The table records about 15,000 clones, over 50% of them present only once. The sequencing here drew on tumor tissue, taken from a patient whose treatment was nephrectomy without radiotherapy. The receptors originated from a man over 45 with renal cell carcinoma. Both conserved end residues are part of each CDR3. D genes are given only for firm matches. Clone size is not always given. Where it is, it says once, few, many or a class for expanded clones.

j_gene: TRBJ2-7
abundance: few
d_gene: TRBD2
v_gene: TRBV5-4
CDR3nt: TGTGCCAGCAGCTTGCAAGCGGGAGTGCCCCACGAGCAGTACTTC
CDR3aa: CASSLQAGVPHEQYF

j_gene: TRBJ1-1
abundance: .
d_gene: .
v_gene: TRBV6-5
CDR3nt: TGTGCCAGCGACCTTTTAGGAGGGAGCACTGAAGCTTTCTTT
CDR3aa: CASDLLGGSTEAFF

j_gene: TRBJ2-7
abundance: .
d_gene: .
v_gene: TRBV5-1
CDR3nt: TGCGCCAGCAGCTTGGAGTCGTCGGAATACGAGCAGTACTTC
CDR3aa: CASSLESSEYEQYF

j_gene: TRBJ2-2
abundance: .
d_gene: TRBD1
v_gene: TRBV6-4
CDR3nt: TGTGCCAGCAGGGGACAGGGGGACACCGGGGAGCTGTTTTTT
CDR3aa: CASRGQGDTGELFF

j_gene: TRBJ1-1
abundance: few
d_gene: .
v_gene: TRBV19
CDR3nt: TGTGCCAGTAGACGGGACAACTTTTTTGGCACTGAAGCTTTCTTT
CDR3aa: CASRRDNFFGTEAFF

j_gene: TRBJ2-5
abundance: .
d_gene: .
v_gene: TRBV7-2
CDR3nt: TGTGCCAGCAGCCCAGGGGAGGTTGAGACCCAGTACTTC
CDR3aa: CASSPGEVETQYF

j_gene: TRBJ1-1
abundance: .
d_gene: .
v_gene: TRBV7-2
CDR3nt: TGTGCCAGCAGCAAAGGGGCGGGGGTGAACACTGAAGCTTTCTTT
CDR3aa: CASSKGAGVNTEAFF

j_gene: TRBJ1-1
abundance: .
d_gene: TRBD1
v_gene: TRBV5-6
CDR3nt: TGTGCCAGCAGCGTCCCGGGACAGGGGGTGAACACTGAAGCTTTCTTT
CDR3aa: CASSVPGQGVNTEAFF

j_gene: TRBJ2-1
abundance: .
d_gene: .
v_gene: TRBV7-7
CDR3nt: TGTGCTAGCAGCTTGGGTAGCGGAACAGGCGACAATGAGCAGTTCTTC
CDR3aa: CASSLGSGTGDNEQFF

j_gene: TRBJ1-1
abundance: .
d_gene: .
v_gene: TRBV14
CDR3nt: TGTGCCAGCAGTCCTAAAGGGGCGAACACTGAAGCTTTCTTT
CDR3aa: CASSPKGANTEAFF

j_gene: TRBJ2-7
abundance: few
d_gene: TRBD1
v_gene: TRBV5-1
CDR3nt: TGCGCCAGCCAAAGGACAGGGGCTAACGAGCAGTACTTC
CDR3aa: CASQRTGANEQYF

j_gene: TRBJ2-7
abundance: .
d_gene: TRBD2
v_gene: TRBV30
CDR3nt: TGTGCCTGGAGCCCGGGGGGGGCGGGAGGACTCTACGAGCAGTACTTC
CDR3aa: CAWSPGGAGGLYEQYF

j_gene: TRBJ2-1
abundance: once
d_gene: .
v_gene: TRBV7-9
CDR3nt: TGTGCCAGCAGCTTTAATTATTATGAGCAGTTCTTC
CDR3aa: CASSFNYYEQFF

j_gene: TRBJ1-2
abundance: .
d_gene: .
v_gene: TRBV19
CDR3nt: TGTGCCAGTAGATCCGGTCGGAACAGAGACTATGGCTACACCTTC
CDR3aa: CASRSGRNRDYGYTF

j_gene: TRBJ2-2
abundance: .
d_gene: .
v_gene: TRBV15
CDR3nt: TGTGCCACCAGCAGAGACTTCTGGGGCGGGAACACCGGGGAGCTGTTTTTT
CDR3aa: CATSRDFWGGNTGELFF

j_gene: TRBJ1-5
abundance: .
d_gene: .
v_gene: TRBV4-1
CDR3nt: TGCGCCAGCAGCCATATAGCTAGCAATCAGCCCCAGCATTTT
CDR3aa: CASSHIASNQPQHF

j_gene: TRBJ2-1
abundance: .
d_gene: .
v_gene: TRBV5-5
CDR3nt: TGTGCCAGCAGCCCCAATCCCCGGGCCGTCAACAATGAGCAGTTCTTC
CDR3aa: CASSPNPRAVNNEQFF

j_gene: TRBJ2-1
abundance: .
d_gene: TRBD2
v_gene: TRBV10-3
CDR3nt: TGTGCCATCAGCCGTAATGGTGGGACTAGCGGGCACAATGAGCAGTTCTTC
CDR3aa: CAISRNGGTSGHNEQFF

j_gene: TRBJ2-1
abundance: few
d_gene: TRBD2
v_gene: TRBV5-4
CDR3nt: TGTGCCAGCAGCCCGGGGGGGGGCTCCTACAATGAGCAGTTCTTC
CDR3aa: CASSPGGGSYNEQFF

j_gene: TRBJ1-5
abundance: .
d_gene: TRBD1
v_gene: TRBV19
CDR3nt: TGTGCCAGCAGGGGGACAGGTGTGAAAGGAAATCAGCCCCAGCATTTT
CDR3aa: CASRGTGVKGNQPQHF

j_gene: TRBJ2-6
abundance: .
d_gene: TRBD1
v_gene: TRBV4-1
CDR3nt: TGCGCCAGCAGCCAAGAAACCGGGACAGTAACTCCTGGGGCCAACGTCCTGACTTTC
CDR3aa: CASSQETGTVTPGANVLTF

j_gene: TRBJ2-1
abundance: few
d_gene: .
v_gene: TRBV10-3
CDR3nt: TGTGCCATCAGTGGACAGCCCCAAGGGAGTGAGCAGTTCTTC
CDR3aa: CAISGQPQGSEQFF

j_gene: TRBJ1-2
abundance: few
d_gene: TRBD1
v_gene: TRBV5-1
CDR3nt: TGCGCCAGCAGCTCCTCAGGGGGGAACGCTGAGAACACCTTC
CDR3aa: CASSSSGGNAENTF

j_gene: TRBJ2-2
abundance: .
d_gene: .
v_gene: TRBV25-1
CDR3nt: TGTGCCAGCAGTGACCCTGGGCGGGTCACCGGGGAGCTGTTTTTT
CDR3aa: CASSDPGRVTGELFF

j_gene: TRBJ2-2
abundance: .
d_gene: TRBD2
v_gene: TRBV5-4
CDR3nt: TGTGCCAGCAGCTTGGGGCTAGCGGGAGAATTACACACCGGGGAGCTGTTTTTT
CDR3aa: CASSLGLAGELHTGELFF

j_gene: TRBJ1-1
abundance: .
d_gene: .
v_gene: TRBV7-8
CDR3nt: TGTGCCAGCAGAAAGGGCGCGGGGCTGAACGCTGAAGCTTTCTTT
CDR3aa: CASRKGAGLNAEAFF

j_gene: TRBJ2-7
abundance: .
d_gene: .
v_gene: TRBV2
CDR3nt: TGTGCCAGTAAAACAGGGATCAGCTCCTACGAGCAGTACTTC
CDR3aa: CASKTGISSYEQYF

j_gene: TRBJ2-7
abundance: .
d_gene: TRBD1
v_gene: TRBV27
CDR3nt: TGTGCCAGCAGTTTATCTAGGTGGACAGGGGTGACGGACGAGCAGTACTTC
CDR3aa: CASSLSRWTGVTDEQYF

j_gene: TRBJ2-7
abundance: few
d_gene: TRBD2
v_gene: TRBV10-3
CDR3nt: TGTGCCATCAGACTAGCGGGAACTTCCTACGAGCAGTACTTC
CDR3aa: CAIRLAGTSYEQYF

j_gene: TRBJ1-5
abundance: .
d_gene: TRBD1
v_gene: TRBV6-1
CDR3nt: TGTGCCACATCCGGGACAGGGGCGGACAATCAGCCCCAGCATTTT
CDR3aa: CATSGTGADNQPQHF

j_gene: TRBJ2-1
abundance: once
d_gene: .
v_gene: TRBV7-2
CDR3nt: TGTGCCAGCACCCCCCAATATGGGAGGGGGTACAATGAGCAGTTCTTC
CDR3aa: CASTPQYGRGYNEQFF

j_gene: TRBJ2-2
abundance: .
d_gene: TRBD1
v_gene: TRBV7-9
CDR3nt: TGTGCCAGCAGCTTCCAGGACAGGGGGACCGGGGAGCTGTTTTTT
CDR3aa: CASSFQDRGTGELFF

j_gene: TRBJ2-5
abundance: .
d_gene: .
v_gene: TRBV18
CDR3nt: TGTGCCAGCTCACCGCCCGGCCCGGCCAAAGAGACCCAGTACTTC
CDR3aa: CASSPPGPAKETQYF

j_gene: TRBJ1-2
abundance: .
d_gene: .
v_gene: TRBV2
CDR3nt: TGTGCCAGCAGTGCCGCCCTTAGTGGCTACACCTTC
CDR3aa: CASSAALSGYTF

j_gene: TRBJ2-1
abundance: .
d_gene: .
v_gene: TRBV2
CDR3nt: TGTGCCAGCAAAAGGGACATTGACTACAATGAGCAGTTCTTC
CDR3aa: CASKRDIDYNEQFF

j_gene: TRBJ1-2
abundance: .
d_gene: .
v_gene: TRBV5-6
CDR3nt: TGTGCCAGCAGCTTGAAGGGCCAGGGCGACTATGGCTACACCTTC
CDR3aa: CASSLKGQGDYGYTF

j_gene: TRBJ1-6
abundance: .
d_gene: .
v_gene: TRBV6-5
CDR3nt: TGTGCCAGCAGTTCCAGTGCGTATAATTCACCCCTCCACTTT
CDR3aa: CASSSSAYNSPLHF

j_gene: TRBJ2-7
abundance: .
d_gene: TRBD2
v_gene: TRBV5-1
CDR3nt: TGCGCCAGCAGCTTGGTACAGGGACTAGCGGGGGGTTACGAGCAGTACTTC
CDR3aa: CASSLVQGLAGGYEQYF

j_gene: TRBJ1-1
abundance: .
d_gene: .
v_gene: TRBV2
CDR3nt: TGTGCCAGCAGTGATTTTAGGACAAAGAACACTGAAGCTTTCTTT
CDR3aa: CASSDFRTKNTEAFF

j_gene: TRBJ1-5
abundance: .
d_gene: .
v_gene: TRBV27
CDR3nt: TGTGCCAGTCAACAGGACCTTTACAATCAGCCCCAGCATTTT
CDR3aa: CASQQDLYNQPQHF

j_gene: TRBJ2-5
abundance: few
d_gene: .
v_gene: TRBV15
CDR3nt: TGTGCCACCAGCAGACGACAGGAGGTCGGGACCCAGTACTTC
CDR3aa: CATSRRQEVGTQYF

j_gene: TRBJ1-2
abundance: .
d_gene: .
v_gene: TRBV30
CDR3nt: TGTGCCTGGAGTGCCGGGGGCGGCTATGGCTACACCTTC
CDR3aa: CAWSAGGGYGYTF

j_gene: TRBJ2-5
abundance: .
d_gene: .
v_gene: TRBV7-2
CDR3nt: TGTGCCAGCAGCTTGGAAGCGAGCTCAGAGACCCAGTACTTC
CDR3aa: CASSLEASSETQYF

j_gene: TRBJ2-7
abundance: .
d_gene: .
v_gene: TRBV7-9
CDR3nt: TGTGCCAGCAGCCCAGGCGGTAGATACTACGAGCAGTACTTC
CDR3aa: CASSPGGRYYEQYF

j_gene: TRBJ2-7
abundance: few
d_gene: .
v_gene: TRBV4-1
CDR3nt: TGCGCCAGCAGCCAAGTTTCCTCAAGTGGGAGGAGCTACGAGCAGTACTTC
CDR3aa: CASSQVSSSGRSYEQYF

j_gene: TRBJ2-3
abundance: .
d_gene: TRBD2
v_gene: TRBV5-8
CDR3nt: TGTGCCAGCAGCTGGGGAACTAGCGGGTCTCGCACAGATACGCAGTATTTT
CDR3aa: CASSWGTSGSRTDTQYF

j_gene: TRBJ2-1
abundance: .
d_gene: .
v_gene: TRBV5-4
CDR3nt: TGTGCCAGCAGCTGGACAGACAATGAGCAGTTCTTC
CDR3aa: CASSWTDNEQFF

j_gene: TRBJ2-1
abundance: .
d_gene: TRBD2
v_gene: TRBV30
CDR3nt: TGTGCCTGGAGTACCAGCGGGAGTAATGAGCAGTTCTTC
CDR3aa: CAWSTSGSNEQFF

j_gene: TRBJ1-2
abundance: few
d_gene: .
v_gene: TRBV4-1
CDR3nt: TGCGCCAGCAGCCGATCCGACGGGGAAGTCTATGGCTACACCTTC
CDR3aa: CASSRSDGEVYGYTF

j_gene: TRBJ2-5
abundance: .
d_gene: TRBD2
v_gene: TRBV6-5
CDR3nt: TGTGCCAGCAGTTACTCGGCTAGCGGGACACAAGAGACCCAGTACTTC
CDR3aa: CASSYSASGTQETQYF

j_gene: TRBJ1-1
abundance: .
d_gene: .
v_gene: TRBV6-1
CDR3nt: TGTGCCAGCAGTGAACTACAGATGAACACTGAAGCTTTCTTT
CDR3aa: CASSELQMNTEAFF

j_gene: TRBJ2-5
abundance: .
d_gene: .
v_gene: TRBV29-1
CDR3nt: TGCAGCGTTGAAGATCCCGTTAGGACAGCCCAAGAGACCCAGTACTTC
CDR3aa: CSVEDPVRTAQETQYF

j_gene: TRBJ1-6
abundance: .
d_gene: TRBD1
v_gene: TRBV25-1
CDR3nt: TGTGCCAGCAGTTCCCTTCTTACAGGGACAGGATCACCCCTCCACTTT
CDR3aa: CASSSLLTGTGSPLHF